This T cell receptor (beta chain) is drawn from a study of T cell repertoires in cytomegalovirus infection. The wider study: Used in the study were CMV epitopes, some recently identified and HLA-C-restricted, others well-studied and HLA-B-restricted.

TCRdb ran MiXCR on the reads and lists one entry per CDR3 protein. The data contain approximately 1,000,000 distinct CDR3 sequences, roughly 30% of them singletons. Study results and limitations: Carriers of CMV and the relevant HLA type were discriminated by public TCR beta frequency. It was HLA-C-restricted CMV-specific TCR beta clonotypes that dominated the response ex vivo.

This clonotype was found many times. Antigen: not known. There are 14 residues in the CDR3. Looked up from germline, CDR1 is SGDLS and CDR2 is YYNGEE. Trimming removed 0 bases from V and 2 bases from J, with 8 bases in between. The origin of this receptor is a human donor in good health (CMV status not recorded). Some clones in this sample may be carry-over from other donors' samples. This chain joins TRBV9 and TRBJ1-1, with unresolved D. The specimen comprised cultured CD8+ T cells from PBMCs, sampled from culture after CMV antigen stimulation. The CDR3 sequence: CASSVVGGNTEAFF. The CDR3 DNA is TGTGCCAGCAGCGTAGTAGGAGGTAACACTGAAGCTTTCTTT. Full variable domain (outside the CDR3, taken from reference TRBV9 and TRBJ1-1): DSGVTQTPKHLITATGQRVTLRCSPRSGDLSVYWYQQSLDQGLQFLIQYYNGEERAKGNILERFSAQQFPDLHSELNLSSLELGDSALYFCASSVVGGNTEAFFGQGTRLTVV.